The T cell receptor (beta chain) described here comes from a study of T cell repertoires in cytomegalovirus infection. Overall study: HLA-B-restricted CMV epitopes that are well studied, plus recently identified HLA-C-restricted ones, were used by the study. CMV infection plus the matching HLA type was flagged by public TCR beta signatures.

This clonotype was observed a handful of times. Its antigen remains unidentified. Study-level results: Of the TCR beta families, the public ones yielded a cumulative frequency that identified carriers of CMV plus the relevant HLA. The ex vivo response showed dominance by HLA-C-restricted CMV-specific TCR beta clonotypes.

In germline, CDR1 is SGHTA, CDR2 FQGNSA. The germline V and J ends were trimmed by 6 bases and 0 bases, with 8 bases remaining between them. The CDR3 loop spans 13 amino acids. A single record per CDR3 protein comes from TCRdb applying MiXCR to the reads. Among more than 75,000 distinct CDR3 sequences, around 28% were seen once, and the ten largest hold approximately 71%. The receptor was derived from a human donor in good health (CMV status not recorded). Some clones in this sample may be carry-over from other donors' samples. The input for sequencing was CD8+ T cells from cultured PBMCs, taken from culture after CMV antigen stimulation. V gene TRBV7-2 combines with J gene TRBJ1-1, with D tentatively TRBD1 (6 bases). CDR3: CASRDSMNTEAFF. CDR3 coding DNA: TGTGCCAGCAGGGACAGTATGAACACTGAAGCTTTCTTT.